The 22 T cell receptor beta chains given below trace back to one sample, sequenced in a study of vaccination and CD4 T cells after COVID-19. Treatment of the sample: 10-day PBMC culture with coronavirus spike peptide pools or control peptides (ViraFEST assay). Once obtained from cultured CD4+ T cells, the DNA was sequenced using the Oncomine TCR Beta short-read assay. Each CDR3 protein gets one entry after TCRdb re-called the PCR reads with MiXCR. The sample includes approximately 17,000 distinct CDR3 sequences, around 56% of them seen just once. Their antigens are not known. Source material: CD4+ T cells from blood, cultured in vitro. Receptors were obtained from a human donor who had recovered from COVID-19.

This chain connects TRBV7-9 to TRBJ2-5, with D perhaps assigned TRBD1 or TRBD2 (6 bases each). The length of the CDR3 is 12 residues. V was trimmed by 8 bases and J by 4 bases, leaving 11 bases between them. CDR1 and CDR2 from the germline V gene are SEHNR and FQNEAQ (reference sequence). The CDR3 reads CASRGRLETQYF. Here the CDR3 DNA reads TGTGCCAGCCGGGGGCGCCTAGAGACCCAGTACTTC.

This chain connects TRBV24-1 to TRBJ2-3; D remains unclear. Looked up from germline, CDR1 is KGHDR and CDR2 is SFDVKD. This CDR3 has 13 residues. V shed 3 bases and J shed 1 base, with 4 bases lying between them. CDR3 DNA: TGTGCCACCAGTGATGGAGGCACAGATACGCAGTATTTT. This translates into CATSDGGTDTQYF.

The chain couples TRBV28 to TRBJ1-1; TRBD1 might be the D (5 bases). V was shortened by 0 bases and J by 0 bases, with 8 bases between the two germline ends. Germline V gene sequence: CDR1 MDHEN, CDR2 SYDVKM. The CDR3 spans 15 residues. CDR3 amino acids: CASSLWGDLNTEAFF. The DNA of the CDR3 is TGTGCCAGCAGTTTATGGGGGGACCTGAACACTGAAGCTTTCTTT.

The V gene is TRBV12-3 or TRBV12-4, the J gene TRBJ2-5, with D possibly being TRBD1 (6 bases). The CDR3 is 14 residues long. The V end was cut by 6 bases, the J end by 7 bases, with 18 bases between. The CDR3 sequence is CASRLQGARGTQYF. CDR3 bases: TGTGCCAGCAGGCTACAGGGTGCGCGAGGGACCCAGTACTTC.

V and J are TRBV4-1 and TRBJ1-5; possible D gene TRBD1, 6 bases. Trimming left V 0 bases short and J 4 bases short, with 19 bases between. Germline values: CDR1 MGHRA, CDR2 YSYEKL. The CDR3 covers 18 residues. In DNA form, the CDR3 reads TGCGCCAGCAGCCAAGATGGGGGCCTCCGAAGGGTTAATCAGCCCCAGCATTTT. Amino acid sequence: CASSQDGGLRRVNQPQHF.

This clonotype was found a few times. The rearrangement uses TRBV2 and TRBJ1-5; tentatively, D is TRBD1 (5 bases). V was trimmed by 4 bases and J by 5 bases, leaving 15 bases between them. CDR3 length: 15 residues. Germline CDR1 is SNHLY and CDR2 is FYNNEI. CDR3 in DNA: TGTGCCAGCAGTGCCACCGGGACGGTAGATCAGCCCCAGCATTTT. Amino acids: CASSATGTVDQPQHF. The full variable domain, with the rest looked up from reference TRBV2 and TRBJ1-5, is EPEVTQTPSHQVTQMGQEVILRCVPISNHLYFYWYRQILGQKVEFLVSFYNNEISEKSEIFDDQFSVERPDGSNFTLKIRSTKLEDSAMYFCASSATGTVDQPQHFGDGTRLSIL.

This chain uses TRBV19 with TRBJ1-5; possible D gene TRBD1, 5 bases. CDR1 and CDR2 (germline): LNHDA, SQIVND (reference sequence). The CDR3 sequence is 15 residues long. Trimming shortened V by 10 bases and J by 1 base, and 17 bases separated the two germline ends. The CDR3 loop is CATGRSGRSNQPQHF. CDR3 sequence (DNA): TGTGCCACAGGGAGAAGTGGAAGGAGCAATCAGCCCCAGCATTTT.

The chain is built from TRBV5-4 and TRBJ2-5; D could derive from TRBD1 or TRBD2 (5 bases each). This CDR3 spans 15 amino acids. CDR1 and CDR2 (germline): SGHNT, YYREEE (reference sequence). V lost 2 bases and J lost 4, with 15 bases in between. The CDR3 nucleotides read TGTGCCAGCAGCTTCGCCGGGACGGCGCGAGAGACCCAGTACTTC. Encoded protein: CASSFAGTARETQYF.

The V and J genes are TRBV19 and TRBJ1-5; 9 nucleotides match TRBD1. The CDR3 has 15 amino acids. The V gene end was trimmed by 1 base and the J gene end by 5 bases; junction bases not matched to a gene: 3. Germline V gene data show CDR1 as LNHDA and CDR2 as SQIVND (reference sequence). The CDR3 DNA follows: TGTGCCAGTAGTATAGTACAGGGGGCCGATCAGCCCCAGCATTTT. Its protein product is CASSIVQGADQPQHF.

The chain links TRBV12-3 or TRBV12-4 to TRBJ1-5; possibly TRBD1 for D (5 bases). The CDR3 totals 14 residues. Trimming left V 2 bases short and J 7 bases short, with 12 bases between. The CDR3 protein is CASSLRGNGQPQHF. CDR3 sequence (DNA): TGTGCCAGCAGTTTACGGGGGAATGGGCAGCCCCAGCATTTT.

This chain joins TRBV2 and TRBJ2-5, with unresolved D. The CDR3 runs 13 residues. Trimming stripped 3 bases from V and 6 bases from J, with 11 bases between. Germline V gene lookup returns CDR1 SNHLY and CDR2 FYNNEI. CDR3 loop: CASSESRWQTQYF. The DNA for the CDR3 is TGTGCCAGCAGTGAGTCTAGGTGGCAGACCCAGTACTTC.

The rearrangement uses TRBV12-3 or TRBV12-4 and TRBJ1-5; D perhaps matches TRBD1 (5 bases). The CDR3 consists of 14 residues. Trimming left V 4 bases short and J 3 bases short, with 10 bases between. The CDR3 loop is CASSSTGPNQPQHF. CDR3 sequence (DNA): TGTGCCAGCAGTTCTACAGGTCCCAATCAGCCCCAGCATTTT.

This clonotype has a handful of counts. The chain couples TRBV6-1 to TRBJ1-1; 7 nucleotides match TRBD1. With 7 bases clipped from V and 3 bases from J, the junction kept 8 bases outside the gene matches. In germline, CDR1 is MNHNS, CDR2 SASEGT. This CDR3 is 14 amino acids long. The chain's CDR3 is CASTRDSSDTEAFF. DNA of the CDR3: TGTGCCAGCACCCGGGACAGCTCTGACACTGAAGCTTTCTTT.

The chain is built from TRBV24-1 and TRBJ1-2; tentative D call: TRBD1 (6 bases). Germline values: CDR1 KGHDR, CDR2 SFDVKD. The CDR3 runs to 14 residues. V was cut by 9 bases and J by 4 bases, with 17 bases left in between. CDR3 coding DNA: TGTGCCACCTCCGGAGGGGGGGACGGCTATGGCTACACCTTC. Its translation is CATSGGGDGYGYTF.

This clonotype occurred a few times. This chain links TRBV6-1 with TRBJ2-7; TRBD2 is a possible D gene (5 bases). The CDR3 has 14 amino acids. V lost 1 base, J lost 6 bases, and 13 bases lay in between. Germline-derived CDR1 and CDR2 are MNHNS and SASEGT. The CDR3 bases are TGTGCCAGCAGTGAAGGATCGGGGTATGGCGAGCAGTACTTC. This gives the protein CASSEGSGYGEQYF.

The chain has TRBV10-1 and TRBJ2-7; tentatively, D is TRBD2 (5 bases). V was trimmed by 2 bases and J by 9 bases, leaving 11 bases between them. This CDR3 has 12 residues. Germline V gives CDR1 WNHNN, CDR2 SYGVQD (reference sequence). The CDR3 is CASSESLGGQYF. The DNA for the CDR3 is TGCGCCAGCAGTGAGAGCCTCGGAGGGCAGTACTTC.

The J gene is TRBJ1-2, the V gene TRBV6-1; tentative D call: TRBD1 (5 bases). Germline CDR1 and CDR2: MNHNS and SASEGT. Trimming removed 9 bases from V and 2 bases from J, with 7 bases in between. The length of the CDR3 is 11 residues. As DNA, the CDR3 is TGTGCCAGTCGACAGAACTATGGCTACACCTTC. It specifies CASRQNYGYTF.

The chain recombines TRBV14 with TRBJ2-5, with 9 bases that match TRBD2. This CDR3 comprises 15 residues. V was clipped by 4 bases and J by 5 bases; unmatched bases: 8. Germline CDR1 and CDR2: SGHDN and FVKESK. CDR3 sequence reads: CASSPGLAGMETQYF. CDR3 sequence (DNA): TGTGCCAGCAGCCCTGGGCTAGCGGGAATGGAGACCCAGTACTTC.

This chain connects TRBV28 to TRBJ1-1, with a weak D call TRBD1 (6 bases). The CDR3 is made up of 13 amino acids. Germline V gives CDR1 MDHEN, CDR2 SYDVKM. Trimming removed 5 bases at V and 0 bases at J, with 7 bases between. In DNA form, the CDR3 reads TGTGCCAGCAGTAACAGGGTGAACACTGAAGCTTTCTTT. Its translation: CASSNRVNTEAFF.

J is TRBJ2-7 and V is TRBV7-8, with 7 bases identical to TRBD2. J gave up 7 bases and V 5 bases, and 8 bases lay outside the gene matches. The CDR3 spans 13 residues. CDR1 SGHVS and CDR2 FQNEAQ come from the germline V gene. The CDR3 loop is CASSRVEGGEQYF. The CDR3 DNA follows: TGTGCCAGCAGCCGAGTCGAGGGAGGGGAGCAGTACTTC. Based on the CDR3 plus reference TRBV7-8 and TRBJ2-7, the full variable domain is GAGVSQSPRYKVAKRGQDVALRCDPISGHVSLFWYQQALGQGPEFLTYFQNEAQLDKSGLPSDRFFAERPEGSVSTLKIQRTQQEDSAVYLCASSRVEGGEQYFGPGTRLTVT.

V and J are TRBV12-3 or TRBV12-4 and TRBJ1-2; D unclear. This CDR3 comprises 13 residues. Trimming stripped 3 bases from V and 2 bases from J, with 7 bases between. In DNA, the CDR3 is TGTGCCAGCAGTTTCTCGGGGAACTATGGCTACACCTTC. Translating gives CASSFSGNYGYTF.

This chain joins TRBV6-1 and TRBJ1-6; D is perhaps TRBD1 (5 bases). V was pared by 5 bases and J by 7 bases, with 24 bases between. There are 18 residues in the CDR3. In germline, CDR1 is MNHNS, CDR2 SASEGT. This chain's CDR3 is CASSRKGAIGTGNSPLHF. The CDR3 nucleotides read TGTGCCAGCAGTAGGAAGGGTGCAATCGGGACGGGGAATTCACCCCTCCACTTT.